These 18 T cell receptor beta chains were all obtained from the same sample, sequenced in a study of T cell clonality in common variable immunodeficiency. TCRdb keeps only in-frame clones here, not all; method: immunoSEQ multiplex PCR. The specimen has tens of thousands of clones, none found just once. The sample comprised peripheral blood mononuclear cells. The source of these receptors is a person between 18 and 75 years old in good health.

The table lists this clone with many counts. The read gets to within 3 residues of the CDR3 end, and the germline J gene fills in the rest. This chain connects TRBV5-5 to TRBJ1-4, with a possible D match to TRBD1 (5 bases). From germline, CDR1 is SGHKS and CDR2 YYEKEE (reference sequence). CDR3 size: 13 residues. The ends were cut back, 6 bases at V and 8 bases at J, with 14 bases in the middle. CDR3 DNA, as far as it was read: TGTGCCAGCAATCAGGGTGGAACGGAAAAA. It translates to CASNQGGTEK. The entire CDR3 sequence reads CASNQGGTEKLFF.

This clone was counted many times. The read is 3 residues too short to cover the CDR3 end, so that end is filled in from the germline J gene. This chain connects TRBV10-1 to TRBJ2-4; 10 bases fit TRBD1. The CDR3 runs 13 residues. Per germline, CDR1 WNHNN and CDR2 SYGVQD (reference sequence). CDR3 sequence reads: CASSERRTGGQYF. The covered CDR3 bases are TGCGCCAGCAGTGAGCGTAGGACAGGGGGT.

This clone was observed a few times. The CDR3 extends 3 residues past the end of the read, so its final part is completed from the germline J gene. The rearrangement joins TRBV7-9 to TRBJ1-1; TRBD1 matches 7 bases. Germline CDR1 SEHNR, CDR2 FQNEAQ (reference sequence). There are 14 residues in the CDR3. Here the CDR3 reads CASSLGQSSYEAFF. The covered CDR3 bases are TGTGCCAGCAGCTTGGGACAGAGCTCCTACGAG.

This clone was detected many times. The read ends 3 residues shy of where the CDR3 ends; the end is completed using the germline J gene. This sequence joins TRBV20-1 and TRBJ2-1; TRBD2 agrees at 9 bases. The CDR3 runs 13 residues. Per germline, CDR1 DFQATT and CDR2 SNEGSKA (reference sequence). Trimming at V came to 6 bases and at J to 4 bases, leaving 4 bases not matched to a gene. The CDR3 protein is CSAPGLAYNEQFF. The part of the CDR3 DNA that was read is TGCAGTGCCCCGGGACTAGCTTACAATGAG.

This clone occurred many times. Read data end 3 residues before the CDR3 end; the end is taken from the germline J gene. J is TRBJ2-3 and V is TRBV20-1; 12 bases agree with TRBD2. CDR1 is DFQATT, CDR2 SNEGSKA, per germline (reference sequence). After removal of 5 bases from V and 6 bases from J, the junction contained 12 bases not matched to a gene. CDR3 length: 16 amino acids. The CDR3 loop reads CSASVLAGGTGDTQYF. CDR3 DNA (partial): TGCAGTGCTTCGGTACTAGCGGGAGGTACCGGGGATACG.

The table lists this clone with many counts. The sequenced fragment ends 3 residues before the CDR3 boundary, so the rest is inferred from the germline J gene. This sequence joins TRBV4-1 and TRBJ1-4, with TRBD1 as a possible D gene (6 bases). The V end lost 2 bases, the J end lost 9 bases, and 13 bases lay between the germline ends. CDR3 length equals 14 residues. CDR1 is MGHRA, CDR2 YSYEKL, per germline. The CDR3 protein is CASSQPLQGKKLFF. The sequenced part of the CDR3 DNA is TGCGCCAGCAGCCAACCCCTACAGGGAAAAAAA.

The table lists this clone with many counts. The read falls 3 residues short of the CDR3 end, and the missing part is taken from the germline J gene. The genes are TRBV6-1 and TRBJ2-5, with 11 bases lining up with TRBD2. In germline, CDR1 is MNHNS, CDR2 SASEGT. The CDR3 loop spans 17 amino acids. V was pared by 5 bases and J by 1 base, with 9 bases of the junction left unmatched. CDR3 DNA (partial): TGTGCCAGCAGTCAAGGTCTAGCGGGGGGACTCCAAGAGACC. As protein: CASSQGLAGGLQET. The entire CDR3 sequence reads CASSQGLAGGLQETQYF.

This clone was observed at least ten times. The read stops 3 residues short of the end of the CDR3; the missing end is completed from the germline J gene. The chain recombines TRBV5-1 with TRBJ2-1, with TRBD2 matching over 9 bases. The V and J ends lost 4 bases and 9 bases, in that order; junction bases with no gene match: 14. This CDR3 is 16 amino acids long. Germline V gives CDR1 SGHRS, CDR2 YFSETQ. The CDR3 bases that were read are TGCGCCAGCAGCAGAGGGACTAGCAGTTCGGGCGTTGAG. This translates into CASSRGTSSSGVE. The entire CDR3 sequence reads CASSRGTSSSGVEQFF. The variable domain in full, with the rest retrieved from reference TRBV5-1 and TRBJ2-1, is KAGVTQTPRYLIKTRGQQVTLSCSPISGHRSVSWYQQTPGQGLQFLFEYFSETQRNKGNFPGRFSGRQFSNSRSEMNVSTLELGDSALYLCASSRGTSSSGVEQFFGPGTRLTVL.

This clone has ten or more counts. Incomplete CDR3 DNA: TGCGCCAGCAGCCCCCCAGGGAGCGTGCAAGAGACC. It specifies CASSPPGSVQET. The entire CDR3 sequence reads CASSPPGSVQETQYF. The chain joins TRBV4-1 to TRBJ2-5; D possibly uses TRBD1 or TRBD2 (5 bases each). The sequence runs out 3 residues before the end of the CDR3; the remainder is reconstructed from the germline J gene. This CDR3 has 15 amino acids. V lost 4 bases and J lost 2, with 14 bases in between. CDR1 MGHRA and CDR2 YSYEKL come from the germline V gene.

This clone was picked up many times. The read finishes 3 residues shy of the CDR3 end, and the germline J gene is used to complete it. J is TRBJ1-6 and V is TRBV7-2, with 9 bases lining up with TRBD1. Germline values: CDR1 SGHTA, CDR2 FQGNSA. This CDR3 region has 15 residues. The V and J ends lost 5 bases and 5 bases, in that order; junction bases with no gene match: 4. This CDR3 reads CASSQGTGNNSPLHF. The sequenced part of the CDR3 DNA is TGTGCCAGCAGCCAAGGGACAGGGAATAATTCACCC.

This clone was counted at least ten times. The missing CDR3 end, 3 residues past where the read stops, is filled in from the germline J gene. The rearrangement joins TRBV5-4 to TRBJ1-2; D is possibly TRBD1 (6 bases). CDR1 and CDR2 (germline): SGHNT, YYREEE (reference sequence). V shed 4 bases and J shed 2 bases, with 15 bases lying between them. The CDR3 sequence is 15 residues long. CDR3 protein: CASSTRDNGNYGYTF. The sequenced part of the CDR3 DNA is TGTGCCAGCAGCACCCGGGACAATGGGAACTATGGC.

This clone was seen ten or more times. From the germline J gene comes the end of the CDR3, since the read stops 3 residues before it. The chain employs TRBV20-1 and TRBJ1-2, with TRBD1 identical over 11 bases. Per the germline V gene, CDR1 is DFQATT and CDR2 is SNEGSKA (reference sequence). V was pared by 2 bases and J by 7 bases, with 6 bases of the junction left unmatched. This CDR3 comprises 14 residues. The DNA read from the CDR3 is TGCAGTGCTAGACCTGCGGGACAGGGGGTTGGC. This sequence encodes CSARPAGQGVG. The whole CDR3 is CSARPAGQGVGYTF.

This clone came up many times. The read gets to within 3 residues of the CDR3 end, and the germline J gene fills in the rest. The chain employs TRBV20-1 and TRBJ2-3, with TRBD2 matching 16 bases. V dropped 3 bases and J dropped 2; count of bases not matched to a gene: 14. Germline V CDR1 and CDR2: DFQATT, SNEGSKA (reference sequence). CDR3 length: 20 amino acids. CDR3 DNA (partial): TGCAGTGCTAGCCCGTCGGGACTAGCGGGGGGGTTGTCGACCACAGATACG. The encoded protein is CSASPSGLAGGLSTTDT. The full CDR3 sequence reads CSASPSGLAGGLSTTDTQYF.

This clone was counted many times. The read ends 3 residues shy of where the CDR3 ends; the end is completed using the germline J gene. This rearrangement joins TRBV27 to TRBJ2-1, with D maybe TRBD2 (6 bases). This CDR3 has 15 residues. From germline, CDR1 is MNHEY and CDR2 SMNVEV (reference sequence). Trimming left V 3 bases short and J 5 bases short, with 14 bases between. This CDR3 reads CASSLTSRGNNEQFF. Incomplete CDR3 DNA: TGTGCCAGCAGTTTGACTAGTAGGGGAAACAATGAG.

With respect to this clone: The CDR3 is cut off 3 residues early in the read; its end comes from the germline J gene. This chain links TRBV5-1 with TRBJ2-5; TRBD2 might be the D (5 bases). Trimming removed 3 bases at V and 5 bases at J, with 14 bases between. The CDR3 spans 14 residues. The germline V gene encodes CDR1 SGHRS and CDR2 YFSETQ. The CDR3 protein is CASSWTGYMETQYF. CDR3 DNA, as far as it was read: TGCGCCAGCAGCTGGACTGGTTATATGGAGACC.

This clone was counted ten times or more. A junction boundary mismatches the germline segment, possibly from a read error. From the germline J gene comes the end of the CDR3, since the read stops 3 residues before it. This sequence joins TRBV4-2 and TRBJ2-5; TRBD2 agrees at 10 bases. From germline, CDR1 is LGHNA and CDR2 YNFKEQ. The CDR3 is 17 residues long. This chain's CDR3 is CASSQGIAGGYQETQYF. The sequenced CDR3 bases are TGCGCCAGCAGCCAAGGGATAGCGGGGGGATACCAAGAGACC.

This clone was recorded many times. The CDR3 loop is CASRTTGVFNEKLFF. The CDR3 bases that were read are TGCGCCAGCAGGACTACAGGGGTCTTCAATGAAAAA. The chain combines TRBV5-1 with TRBJ1-4; 7 bases fit TRBD1. The read comes to an end 3 residues before the CDR3 does, leaving the germline J gene to fill in the end. Looked up from germline, CDR1 is SGHRS and CDR2 is YFSETQ. This CDR3 has 15 residues. The trim removed 5 bases at V and 5 bases at J, leaving 9 bases unmatched.

In this sample, this clone turned up many times. With the read ending 3 residues before the CDR3 end, the germline J gene is used to fill in that end. The gene calls are TRBV23-1 and TRBJ2-7, with D perhaps matching TRBD1 (5 bases). TRBV23-1 is known as an ORF, though its function is uncertain. Trimming took 9 bases from V and 0 from J, leaving 21 bases between them. The length of the CDR3 is 16 residues. CDR3 sequence: CASLRAAHPSSYEQYF. The covered CDR3 bases are TGCGCCAGTCTCAGGGCGGCGCACCCAAGCTCCTACGAG.